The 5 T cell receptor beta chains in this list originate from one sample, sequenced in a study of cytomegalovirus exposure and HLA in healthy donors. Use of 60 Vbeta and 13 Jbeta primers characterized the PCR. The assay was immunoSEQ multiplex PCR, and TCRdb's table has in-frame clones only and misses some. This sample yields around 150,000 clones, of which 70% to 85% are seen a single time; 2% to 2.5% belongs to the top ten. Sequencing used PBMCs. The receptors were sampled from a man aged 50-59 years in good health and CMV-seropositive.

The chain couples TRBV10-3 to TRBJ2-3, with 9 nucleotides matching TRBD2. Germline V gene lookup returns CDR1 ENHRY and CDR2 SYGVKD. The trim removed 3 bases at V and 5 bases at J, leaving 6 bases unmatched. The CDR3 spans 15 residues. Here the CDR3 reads CAISEGAGGQDTQYF. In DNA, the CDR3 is TGTGCCATCAGTGAAGGAGCGGGGGGCCAAGATACGCAGTATTTT.

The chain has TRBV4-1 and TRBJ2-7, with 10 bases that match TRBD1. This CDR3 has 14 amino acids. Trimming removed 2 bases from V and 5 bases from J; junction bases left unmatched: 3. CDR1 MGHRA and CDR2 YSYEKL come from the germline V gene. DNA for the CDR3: TGCGCCAGCAGCCAAAGGACAGGGGGGGACGAGCAGTACTTC. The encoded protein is CASSQRTGGDEQYF.

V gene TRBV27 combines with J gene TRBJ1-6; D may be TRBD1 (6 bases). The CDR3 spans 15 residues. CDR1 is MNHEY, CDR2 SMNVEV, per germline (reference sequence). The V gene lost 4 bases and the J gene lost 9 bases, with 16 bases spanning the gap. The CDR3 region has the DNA TGTGCCAGCAGTTCCTCCTGGGGGGGCCGTTCACCCCTCCACTTT. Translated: CASSSSWGGRSPLHF.

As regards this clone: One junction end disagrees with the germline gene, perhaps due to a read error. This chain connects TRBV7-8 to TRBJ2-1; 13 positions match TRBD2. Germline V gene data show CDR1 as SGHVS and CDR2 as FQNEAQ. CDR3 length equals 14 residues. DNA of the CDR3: TGTGCCAGCAGCTCAGGACTAGCGGGGGCCCCCCCGGTCTTC. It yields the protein CASSSGLAGAPPVF.

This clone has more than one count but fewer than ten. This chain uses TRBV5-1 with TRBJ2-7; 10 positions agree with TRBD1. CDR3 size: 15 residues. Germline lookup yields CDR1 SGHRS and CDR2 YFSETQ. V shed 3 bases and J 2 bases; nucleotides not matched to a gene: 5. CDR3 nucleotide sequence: TGCGCCAGCAGCTCCCGGACAGGGGGTCCCTACGAGCAGTACTTC. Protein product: CASSSRTGGPYEQYF.